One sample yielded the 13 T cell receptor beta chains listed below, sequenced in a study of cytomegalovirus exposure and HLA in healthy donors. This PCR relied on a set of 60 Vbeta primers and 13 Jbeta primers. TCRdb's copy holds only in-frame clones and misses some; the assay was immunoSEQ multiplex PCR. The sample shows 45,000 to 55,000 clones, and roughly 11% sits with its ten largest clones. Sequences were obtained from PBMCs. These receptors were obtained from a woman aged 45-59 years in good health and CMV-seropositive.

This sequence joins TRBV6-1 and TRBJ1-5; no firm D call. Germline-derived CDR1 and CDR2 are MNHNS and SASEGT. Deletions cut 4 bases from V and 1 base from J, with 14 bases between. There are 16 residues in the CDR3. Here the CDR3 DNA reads TGTGCCAGCAGTGCAAGCGGTCGGCGGAGCAATCAGCCCCAGCATTTT. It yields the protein CASSASGRRSNQPQHF.

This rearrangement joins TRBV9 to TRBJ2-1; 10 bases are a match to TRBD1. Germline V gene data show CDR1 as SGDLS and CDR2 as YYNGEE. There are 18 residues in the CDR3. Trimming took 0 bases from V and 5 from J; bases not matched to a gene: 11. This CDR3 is CASSVGAERGQGNNEQFF. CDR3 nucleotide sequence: TGTGCCAGCAGCGTAGGCGCGGAACGGGGACAGGGGAACAATGAGCAGTTCTTC.

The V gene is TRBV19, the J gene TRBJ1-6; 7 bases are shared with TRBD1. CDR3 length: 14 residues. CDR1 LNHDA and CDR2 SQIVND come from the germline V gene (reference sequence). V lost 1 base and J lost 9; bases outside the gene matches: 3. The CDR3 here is CASSIVGQSSPLHF. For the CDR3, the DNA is TGTGCCAGTAGTATAGTGGGACAGTCTTCACCCCTCCACTTT.

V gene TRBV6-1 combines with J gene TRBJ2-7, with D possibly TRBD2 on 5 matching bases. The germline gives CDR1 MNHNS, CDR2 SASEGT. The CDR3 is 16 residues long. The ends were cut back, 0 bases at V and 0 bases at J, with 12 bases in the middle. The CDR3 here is CASSEAFGIYSYEQYF. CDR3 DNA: TGTGCCAGCAGTGAAGCGTTCGGGATATACTCCTACGAGCAGTACTTC.

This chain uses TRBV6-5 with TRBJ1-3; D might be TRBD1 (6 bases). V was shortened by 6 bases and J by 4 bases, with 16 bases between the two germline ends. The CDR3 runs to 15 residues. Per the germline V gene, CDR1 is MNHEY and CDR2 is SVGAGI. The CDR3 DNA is TGTGCCAGCAGCATCAGGGGTGGCCACGGAAACACCATATATTTT. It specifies CASSIRGGHGNTIYF.

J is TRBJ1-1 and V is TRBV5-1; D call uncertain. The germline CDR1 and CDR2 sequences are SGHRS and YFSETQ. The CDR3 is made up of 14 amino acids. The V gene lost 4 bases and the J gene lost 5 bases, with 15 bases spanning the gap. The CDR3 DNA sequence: TGCGCCAGCAGCCCCGAGGGTTTGGGGACTGAAGCTTTCTTT. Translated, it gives CASSPEGLGTEAFF. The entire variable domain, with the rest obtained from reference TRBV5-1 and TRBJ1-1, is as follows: KAGVTQTPRYLIKTRGQQVTLSCSPISGHRSVSWYQQTPGQGLQFLFEYFSETQRNKGNFPGRFSGRQFSNSRSEMNVSTLELGDSALYLCASSPEGLGTEAFFGQGTRLTVV.

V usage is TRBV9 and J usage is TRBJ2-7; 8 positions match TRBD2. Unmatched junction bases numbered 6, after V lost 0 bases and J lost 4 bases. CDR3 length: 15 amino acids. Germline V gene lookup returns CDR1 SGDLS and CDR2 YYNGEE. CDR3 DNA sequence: TGTGCCAGCAGCGTAGAGAGCGGGAGTATGTACGAGCAGTACTTC. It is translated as CASSVESGSMYEQYF.

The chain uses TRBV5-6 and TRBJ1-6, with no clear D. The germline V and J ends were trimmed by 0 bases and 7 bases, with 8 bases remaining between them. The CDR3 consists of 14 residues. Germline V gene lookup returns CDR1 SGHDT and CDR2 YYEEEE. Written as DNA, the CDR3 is TGTGCCAGCAGCTTGGCCGGGTTCAATTCACCCCTCCACTTT. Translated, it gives CASSLAGFNSPLHF.

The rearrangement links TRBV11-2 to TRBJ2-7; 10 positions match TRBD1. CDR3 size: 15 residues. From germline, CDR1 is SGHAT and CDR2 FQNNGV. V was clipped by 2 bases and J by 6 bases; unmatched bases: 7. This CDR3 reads CASSLFGQGVSEQYF. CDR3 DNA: TGTGCCAGCAGCTTATTTGGACAGGGGGTCAGCGAGCAGTACTTC.

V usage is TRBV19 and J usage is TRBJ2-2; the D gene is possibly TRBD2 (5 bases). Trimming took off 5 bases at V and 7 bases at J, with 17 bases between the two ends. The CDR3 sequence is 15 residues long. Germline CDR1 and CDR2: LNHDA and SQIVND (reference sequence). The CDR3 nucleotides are TGTGCCAGTAGTGCCCTAGCAGAGGTCGACGGGGAGCTGTTTTTT. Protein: CASSALAEVDGELFF.

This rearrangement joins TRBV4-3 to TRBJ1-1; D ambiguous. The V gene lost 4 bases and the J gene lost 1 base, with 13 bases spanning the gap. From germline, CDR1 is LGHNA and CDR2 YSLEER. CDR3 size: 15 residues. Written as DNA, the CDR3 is TGCGCCAGCAGCCTTCTCTTAGCAGCGAACACTGAAGCTTTCTTT. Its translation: CASSLLLAANTEAFF.

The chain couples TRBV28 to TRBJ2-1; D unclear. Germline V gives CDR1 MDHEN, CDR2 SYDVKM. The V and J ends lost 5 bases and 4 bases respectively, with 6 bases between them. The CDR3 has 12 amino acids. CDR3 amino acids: CASSPQYNEQFF. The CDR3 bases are TGTGCCAGCAGTCCGCAGTACAATGAGCAGTTCTTC. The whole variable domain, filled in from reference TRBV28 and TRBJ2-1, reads DVKVTQSSRYLVKRTGEKVFLECVQDMDHENMFWYRQDPGLGLRLIYFSYDVKMKEKGDIPEGYSVSREKKERFSLILESASTNQTSMYLCASSPQYNEQFFGPGTRLTVL.

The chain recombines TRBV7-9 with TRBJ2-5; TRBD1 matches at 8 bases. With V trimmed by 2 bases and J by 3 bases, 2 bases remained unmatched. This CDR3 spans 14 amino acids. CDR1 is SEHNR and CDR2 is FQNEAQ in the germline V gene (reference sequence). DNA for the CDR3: TGTGCCAGCAGCTTATCAGGGGGCAAAGAGACCCAGTACTTC. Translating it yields CASSLSGGKETQYF.